This T cell receptor (beta chain) emerged from a study of shared clonotypes between healthy human individuals. General observations from the study: Generation probabilities were higher for clonotypes shared across all four sorted-subset donors than for unshared ones.

As regards this clone: Its specificity is not known.

CDR1 is MNHEY, CDR2 SMNVEV, per germline (reference sequence). J lost 11 bases, V lost 5 bases, and 18 bases had no gene match. CDR3 length: 15 residues. This was a deep-level run. Some clones are missing from TCRdb's copy, which holds only in-frame ones; the method was immunoSEQ multiplex PCR. Here the sample spans approximately 1.4 million clones, nearly 99% being singletons. CD4+ cells yielded CD45RA+ naive and CD45RA-negative memory subsets. This sequence joins TRBV27 and TRBJ2-7, with TRBD2 matching over 7 bases. The sequencing sample was made of naive CD4+ T cells sorted from blood. The subset is: CD45RA+ positively selected. The sequence was collected from a man younger than 45 in good health. CDR3 loop: CASSGAGAGSFREYF. The CDR3 DNA reads as TGTGCCAGCAGTGGGGCTGGAGCGGGGAGTTTCAGGGAGTACTTC.